This paragraph reports one TCR beta chain. This specimen belongs to a study of neurological immune-mediated disorders. This CDR3 comprises 14 residues. The germline V gene has CDR1 DFQATT and CDR2 SNEGSKA (reference sequence). Between the trimmed V and J ends, which lost 2 bases and 7 bases, there was a span of 14 bases. TCRdb re-called the 5' RACE reads with MiXCR, one entry per CDR3 protein. The sample holds approximately 30,000 distinct CDR3 sequences, 20% to 25% seen once. The source is a man between 50 and 59 years old with HTLV-1-associated myelopathy (HAM/TSP). Sample: CD4+ T cells from blood. The V and J genes are TRBV20-1 and TRBJ1-4, with D unclear. The CDR3 here is CSARRAGAVEKLFF. CDR3 DNA sequence: TGCAGTGCTAGACGGGCAGGAGCAGTTGAAAAACTGTTTTTT.